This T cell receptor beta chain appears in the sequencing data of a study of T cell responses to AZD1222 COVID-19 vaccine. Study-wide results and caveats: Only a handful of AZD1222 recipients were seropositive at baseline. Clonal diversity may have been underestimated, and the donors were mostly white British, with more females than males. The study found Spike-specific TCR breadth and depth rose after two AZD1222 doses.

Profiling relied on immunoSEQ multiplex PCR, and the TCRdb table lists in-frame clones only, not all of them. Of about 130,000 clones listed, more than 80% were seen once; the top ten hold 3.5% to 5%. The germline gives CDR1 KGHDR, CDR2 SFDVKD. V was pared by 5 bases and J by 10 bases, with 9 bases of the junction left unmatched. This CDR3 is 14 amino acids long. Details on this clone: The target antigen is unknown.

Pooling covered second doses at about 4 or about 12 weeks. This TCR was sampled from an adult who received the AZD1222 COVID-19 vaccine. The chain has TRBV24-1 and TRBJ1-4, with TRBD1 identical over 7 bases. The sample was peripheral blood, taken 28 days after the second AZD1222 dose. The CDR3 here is CATSAGDRAGKLFF. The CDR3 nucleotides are TGTGCCACCAGTGCCGGCGACAGGGCCGGAAAACTGTTTTTT.